The rows below give T cell receptor beta chains drawn from one sample of a study of shared clonotypes between healthy human individuals. Profiled with immunoSEQ multiplex PCR; TCRdb holds only in-frame clones, not every one. The table lists under 2,000,000 clones, about 95% of them singletons. Sequencing used naive CD8+ T cells sorted from blood. These receptors were obtained from a young man in good health. Both conserved end residues are part of each CDR3. A D gene is named only where the DNA matches it firmly. Not every row has a clone size; where given, it reads once, few, many or a size class.

cdr3_aa cdr3_nt j_call d_call v_call clone_size
CASRSASGGSTDTQYF TGTGCCAGCAGGTCGGCTAGCGGGGGGAGCACAGATACGCAGTATTTT TRBJ2-3 TRBD2 TRBV25-1 -
CASSLSSTGAAEAFF TGTGCCAGCAGTTTATCGTCGACAGGGGCGGCTGAAGCTTTCTTT TRBJ1-1 TRBD1 TRBV27 -
CASSLAGLAGPYEQYF TGTGCCAGCAGCTTGGCAGGGCTAGCGGGGCCCTACGAGCAGTACTTC TRBJ2-7 TRBD2 TRBV5-6 -
CASSSSSHLTLTFDYGYTF TGTGCCAGCAGCTCATCTTCACACCTTACTCTGACATTTGACTATGGCTACACCTTC TRBJ1-2 - TRBV7-3 -
CSVEEVLEYGYTF TGCAGCGTTGAAGAGGTCCTAGAGTATGGCTACACCTTC TRBJ1-2 - TRBV29-1 -
CASSLSDGSRGADTQYF TGTGCCAGCAGCCTATCCGACGGTTCTAGAGGTGCAGATACGCAGTATTTT TRBJ2-3 - TRBV7-9 -
CASSLYISSGANVLTF TGTGCCAGCAGCTTGTACATATCCTCTGGGGCCAACGTCCTGACTTTC TRBJ2-6 - TRBV7-9 once
CASSASGTGSYEQYF TGTGCCAGCAGCGCCTCCGGGACAGGATCCTACGAGCAGTACTTC TRBJ2-7 TRBD1 TRBV9 -
CASSYWSSSQETQYF TGTGCCAGCAGTTATTGGTCTAGCTCTCAAGAGACCCAGTACTTC TRBJ2-5 - TRBV6-5 -
CASSFGRVQETQYF TGTGCCAGCAGCTTCGGCCGGGTCCAAGAGACCCAGTACTTC TRBJ2-5 - TRBV13 once